Below are 21 T cell receptor beta chains sequenced from a single sample in a study of blood T cell repertoires in COVID-19. Only in-frame clones appear in the TCRdb table, and some are missing; sequencing was by immunoSEQ multiplex PCR. The sample carries fewer than 250,000 clones, around 90% recorded once. Sequencing was performed on PBMCs or T cells enriched from blood (not recorded which). The receptors were gathered from a woman aged 18-29 years who had recovered from COVID-19.

V gene TRBV27 combines with J gene TRBJ2-3; 9 bases are shared with TRBD1. J gave up 3 bases and V 7 bases, and 8 bases lay outside the gene matches. Germline-derived CDR1 and CDR2 are MNHEY and SMNVEV (reference sequence). This CDR3 contains 15 residues. The CDR3 loop reads CASKGGDRETDTQYF. The CDR3 DNA follows: TGTGCCAGCAAAGGGGGGGACAGGGAAACAGATACGCAGTATTTT.

The genes are TRBV6-5 and TRBJ2-7; D call uncertain. Trimming pared 9 bases from V and 0 bases from J, leaving 12 bases between. The length of the CDR3 is 13 residues. Germline-derived CDR1 and CDR2 are MNHEY and SVGAGI. The CDR3 nucleotides are TGTGCCAGTACGTATAGTAGCTCCTACGAGCAGTACTTC. It encodes CASTYSSSYEQYF.

J is TRBJ2-6 and V is TRBV7-9; a weak D match, TRBD2 (5 bases). Trimming shortened V by 2 bases and J by 2 bases, and 13 bases separated the two germline ends. The CDR3 consists of 17 residues. In germline, CDR1 is SEHNR, CDR2 FQNEAQ (reference sequence). DNA for the CDR3: TGTGCCAGCAGCTTATTTCGGGGTCCCGCTGGGGCCAACGTCCTGACTTTC. This encodes CASSLFRGPAGANVLTF. The whole variable domain, remainder taken from reference TRBV7-9 and TRBJ2-6, is DTGVSQNPRHKITKRGQNVTFRCDPISEHNRLYWYRQTLGQGPEFLTYFQNEAQLEKSRLLSDRFSAERPKGSFSTLEIQRTEQGDSAMYLCASSLFRGPAGANVLTFGAGSRLTVL.

As to this clone: The same CDR3 also results from other DNA sequences found in this sample. The chain is built from TRBV9 and TRBJ2-2; tentative D call: TRBD1 (5 bases). Germline assignment: CDR1 SGDLS and CDR2 YYNGEE. The CDR3 is 15 amino acids. V was pared by 2 bases and J by 4 bases, with 12 bases between. In nucleotides, the CDR3 is TGTGCCAGCAGCGTCGGAACAGGTAGCACCGGGGAGCTGTTTTTT. This encodes CASSVGTGSTGELFF.

This clone was detected only once. The V gene is TRBV19, the J gene TRBJ1-3; a weak D match, TRBD1 (5 bases). The CDR3 spans 15 residues. The germline V gene has CDR1 LNHDA and CDR2 SQIVND (reference sequence). V lost 7 bases to trimming and J lost 5 bases, with 18 bases between them. The CDR3 loop is CASIGKGVTRNTIYF. For the CDR3, the DNA is TGTGCCAGTATCGGAAAAGGGGTGACCAGAAACACCATATATTTT. Filled out from reference TRBV19 and TRBJ1-3, the complete variable domain reads DGGITQSPKYLFRKEGQNVTLSCEQNLNHDAMYWYRQDPGQGLRLIYYSQIVNDFQKGDIAEGYSVSREKKESFPLTVTSAQKNPTAFYLCASIGKGVTRNTIYFGEGSWLTVV.

The rearrangement uses TRBV5-1 and TRBJ1-6, with TRBD1 matching 7 bases. The CDR3 is made up of 15 amino acids. J lost 8 bases, V lost 5 bases, and 10 bases had no gene match. Germline V gene data show CDR1 as SGHRS and CDR2 as YFSETQ. The CDR3 sequence is CASRSTDRVYSPLHF. DNA for the CDR3: TGCGCCAGCAGATCAACCGACAGGGTCTATTCACCCCTCCACTTT.

This clone has just one count. The rearrangement uses TRBV3-1 (or the pseudogene TRBV3-2) and TRBJ2-1, with 12 bases that match TRBD1. The CDR3 runs to 15 residues. Trimming at V came to 1 base and at J to 7 bases, leaving 2 bases not matched to a gene. In germline, CDR1 is LGHDT, CDR2 YNNKEL (reference sequence). The CDR3 nucleotides are TGTGCCAGCAGCCAAGGGGACAGGGGGCGGAATGAGCAGTTCTTC. This codes for CASSQGDRGRNEQFF.

The chain links TRBV3-1 (or the pseudogene TRBV3-2) to TRBJ1-1; possible D gene TRBD1, 5 bases. Germline assignment: CDR1 LGHDT and CDR2 YNNKEL (reference sequence). CDR3 size: 14 residues. The ends were cut back, 1 base at V and 5 bases at J, with 11 bases in the middle. CDR3 amino acids: CASSQVQGDTEAFF. Here the CDR3 DNA reads TGTGCCAGCAGCCAAGTTCAAGGGGATACTGAAGCTTTCTTT.

This chain connects TRBV5-1 to TRBJ2-2; 9 nucleotides line up with TRBD1. The V segment lost 4 bases and the J segment 1 base; nucleotides outside the gene matches: 5. The CDR3 runs to 16 residues. Germline CDR1 is SGHRS and CDR2 is YFSETQ. CDR3 residues: CASSPTGQGNTGELFF. The CDR3 nucleotides read TGCGCCAGCAGCCCAACGGGACAGGGGAACACCGGGGAGCTGTTTTTT.

This clone has only one observation. Distinct nucleotide sequences in the sample also encode this CDR3. V is TRBV18 and J is TRBJ1-1; unclear D gene. CDR1 KGHSH and CDR2 LQKENI come from the germline V gene. Trimming stripped 3 bases from V and 1 base from J, with 6 bases between. CDR3 length: 13 residues. CDR3 coding DNA: TGTGCCAGCTCACCTTCAGGGAACACTGAAGCTTTCTTT. This gives the protein CASSPSGNTEAFF.

V gene TRBV7-9 combines with J gene TRBJ2-3; 8 bases agree with TRBD1. CDR3 length: 14 residues. J lost 2 bases, V lost 5 bases, and 3 bases had no gene match. Germline-derived CDR1 and CDR2 are SEHNR and FQNEAQ (reference sequence). The CDR3 is CASSPQGVTDTQYF. In nucleotides, the CDR3 is TGTGCCAGCAGCCCACAGGGGGTCACAGATACGCAGTATTTT.

The DNA of the CDR3 is TGTGCCAGCAGCTGGGGGGGCCGTACAGATACGCAGTATTTT. Its protein product is CASSWGGRTDTQYF. The rearrangement links TRBV5-5 to TRBJ2-3; D perhaps matches TRBD2 (7 bases). V lost 3 bases to trimming and J lost 3 bases, with 11 bases between them. CDR1 is SGHKS, CDR2 YYEKEE, per germline (reference sequence). The CDR3 length is 14 residues.

This chain links TRBV19 with TRBJ1-2, with D tentatively TRBD1 (5 bases). Germline CDR1 is LNHDA and CDR2 is SQIVND (reference sequence). V gave up 6 bases and J gave up 3 bases, with 14 bases separating them. CDR3 length equals 14 residues. Here the CDR3 DNA reads TGTGCCAGTAGCACCGGAAGGGGCGACTATGGCTACACCTTC. This gives the protein CASSTGRGDYGYTF.

The chain employs TRBV2 and TRBJ1-4, with TRBD1 matching over 7 bases. The CDR3 length is 13 residues. CDR1 and CDR2 (germline): SNHLY, FYNNEI. Unmatched junction bases numbered 5, after V lost 8 bases and J lost 5 bases. CDR3 DNA: TGTGCCAGCGGCCGGGACAGAAATGAAAAACTGTTTTTT. Protein: CASGRDRNEKLFF.

The chain has TRBV6-1 and TRBJ2-7; no reliable D call. The tail of the sequence fits TRBJ2-5 better, so the J call may be wrong. This CDR3 contains 14 residues. Germline values: CDR1 MNHNS, CDR2 SASEGT. CDR3 sequence: CASSDLGLRETQYF. CDR3 bases: TGTGCCAGCAGTGACCTAGGGTTGAGGGAGACCCAGTACTTC.

This chain connects TRBV20-1 to TRBJ1-2; no definite D call. The V and J ends lost 6 bases and 7 bases respectively, with 12 bases between them. There are 11 residues in the CDR3. Germline values: CDR1 DFQATT, CDR2 SNEGSKA (reference sequence). CDR3 DNA: TGCAGTGCCAGTTCCGGGTTTGGCTACACCTTC. It codes for CSASSGFGYTF.

J is TRBJ1-4 and V is TRBV13; weak D call: TRBD1 (5 bases). CDR1 is PRHDT and CDR2 is FYEKMQ in the germline V gene (reference sequence). Trimming stripped 8 bases from V and 8 bases from J, with 15 bases between. The CDR3 is made up of 13 amino acids. Here the CDR3 reads CASRGGVTEKLFF. CDR3 nucleotides: TGTGCCAGCCGCGGGGGGGTAACCGAAAAACTGTTTTTT.

The chain links TRBV28 to TRBJ2-5; D gene uncertain. Germline loops: CDR1 MDHEN, CDR2 SYDVKM. Trimming took 5 bases from V and 4 from J, leaving 11 bases between them. CDR3 length: 13 amino acids. The CDR3: CASSTVALETQYF. The CDR3 DNA is TGTGCCAGCAGTACCGTAGCTCTAGAGACCCAGTACTTC.

The chain has TRBV10-3 and TRBJ2-7; the D gene is possibly TRBD1 (6 bases). The length of the CDR3 is 16 residues. The V and J ends lost 0 bases and 7 bases respectively, with 19 bases between them. Germline V gives CDR1 ENHRY, CDR2 SYGVKD. The CDR3 reads CAISESAGASLDEQYF. CDR3 DNA: TGTGCCATCAGTGAGTCGGCAGGGGCCTCGTTGGATGAGCAGTACTTC.

The chain recombines TRBV4-1 with TRBJ2-2, with 12 bases matching TRBD2. V dropped 2 bases and J dropped 6; count of bases not matched to a gene: 10. CDR1 is MGHRA, CDR2 YSYEKL, per germline. The CDR3 spans 18 residues. In DNA, the CDR3 is TGCGCCAGCAGCCAACCGCTAGCGGGGGGGCCGGGGTCCGGGGAGCTGTTTTTT. Residues: CASSQPLAGGPGSGELFF.

The J gene is TRBJ2-3, the V gene TRBV19; D perhaps matches TRBD2 (7 bases). CDR3 length equals 17 residues. Germline assignment: CDR1 LNHDA and CDR2 SQIVND (reference sequence). V gave up 1 base and J gave up 0 bases, with 14 bases separating them. In nucleotides, the CDR3 is TGTGCCAGTAGTATAGGAGGGGGAGGGCCGAGCACAGATACGCAGTATTTT. Translated: CASSIGGGGPSTDTQYF.